The next 22 T cell receptor beta chains were all read from a single sample in a study of T-cell reconstitution after alpha-beta-depleted transplantation in children. A library of TCRbeta sequences, prepared with unique molecular identifiers, was generated. TCRdb reprocessed the PCR reads with MiXCR, giving one entry per CDR3 protein. Of 600,000 to 800,000 distinct CDR3 sequences in the sample, roughly 13% were seen once. This material consisted of PBMCs, taken before TCRalphabeta/CD19-depleted stem cell transplant. The receptors shown here come from a girl aged 2 to 10 with congenital amegakaryocytic thrombocytopenia, due to receive a stem cell transplant.

The gene calls are TRBV6-1 and TRBJ2-3; TRBD2 aligns across 9 bases. V lost 10 bases and J lost 2; bases outside the gene matches: 10. Germline V CDR1 and CDR2: MNHNS, SASEGT. The CDR3 covers 15 residues. The CDR3 DNA is TGTGCCACCAAAGAGCGGGAGGTTATCACAGATACGCAGTATTTT. It yields the protein CATKEREVITDTQYF.

J is TRBJ2-1 and V is TRBV7-3, with TRBD2 identical over 7 bases. The germline CDR1 and CDR2 sequences are SGHTA and FQGTGA. V shed 4 bases and J 6 bases; nucleotides not matched to a gene: 12. The CDR3 contains 16 residues. CDR3 DNA: TGTGCCAGCAGCTCCCTCGCGGGAGAGGATCCCAATGAGCAGTTCTTC. It translates to CASSSLAGEDPNEQFF.

This clonotype has just a few counts. The V gene is TRBV7-9, the J gene TRBJ2-3; tentative D call: TRBD1 (6 bases). Germline V gene lookup returns CDR1 SEHNR and CDR2 FQNEAQ (reference sequence). V dropped 4 bases and J dropped 5 bases, with 16 bases sitting between them. This CDR3 has 15 amino acids. The CDR3 bases are TGTGCCAGCAGCTCCGGACAGCAAAGGGTAGATACGCAGTATTTT. Amino acids: CASSSGQQRVDTQYF.

In its sample, this clonotype was seen many times. The chain uses TRBV5-1 and TRBJ2-1; D is uncertain. V was shortened by 2 bases and J by 4 bases, with 16 bases between the two germline ends. CDR1 SGHRS and CDR2 YFSETQ come from the germline V gene. The CDR3 has 16 residues. The CDR3 sequence is CASSFPDIGLYNEQFF. The CDR3 DNA reads TGCGCCAGCAGCTTCCCCGATATTGGGCTTTACAATGAGCAGTTCTTC.

The table lists this clonotype with many counts. This sequence joins TRBV5-1 and TRBJ1-5, with a weak D call TRBD1 (6 bases). The V end lost 4 bases, the J end lost 4 bases, and 9 bases lay between the germline ends. Germline CDR1 and CDR2: SGHRS and YFSETQ. This CDR3 spans 13 amino acids. CDR3 loop: CASSPGQNQPQHF. The CDR3 DNA reads TGCGCCAGCAGCCCAGGACAGAATCAGCCCCAGCATTTT.

This chain connects TRBV4-1 to TRBJ1-6, with a weak D call TRBD1 (6 bases). CDR3 length: 19 residues. Trimming removed 1 base from V and 0 bases from J, with 16 bases in between. Germline values: CDR1 MGHRA, CDR2 YSYEKL. The CDR3 here is CASSQGFGRQASYNSPLHF. CDR3 coding DNA: TGCGCCAGCAGCCAAGGTTTTGGACGACAGGCCTCCTATAATTCACCCCTCCACTTT.

The chain carries TRBV20-1 and TRBJ2-3, with D possibly matching TRBD2 (5 bases). The CDR3 runs 11 residues. V was cut by 3 bases and J by 8 bases, with 9 bases left in between. The germline CDR1 and CDR2 sequences are DFQATT and SNEGSKA (reference sequence). The CDR3 DNA follows: TGCAGTGCTAGCGGGATGGGTACGCAGTATTTT. This sequence encodes CSASGMGTQYF.

This clonotype came up a few times. This chain connects TRBV9 to TRBJ1-4; D unresolved. The V end was cut by 5 bases, the J end by 8 bases, with 19 bases between. This CDR3 has 15 amino acids. Germline assignment: CDR1 SGDLS and CDR2 YYNGEE. The DNA of the CDR3 is TGTGCCAGCAGTGGAACTGGACCGAGAGGAGAAAAACTGTTTTTT. Residues: CASSGTGPRGEKLFF.

This clonotype was seen at least ten times. This chain links TRBV7-3 with TRBJ2-1, with 8 bases that match TRBD2. With 3 bases clipped from V and 0 bases from J, the junction kept 4 bases outside the gene matches. CDR3 size: 16 residues. CDR1 and CDR2 (germline): SGHTA, FQGTGA. In DNA, the CDR3 is TGTGCCAGCAGCTTGGGTAGCGGGGTCTCCTACAATGAGCAGTTCTTC. Amino acids: CASSLGSGVSYNEQFF.

The chain links TRBV2 to TRBJ1-1, with D unclear. V was cut by 7 bases and J by 2 bases, with 14 bases left in between. Germline lookup yields CDR1 SNHLY and CDR2 FYNNEI. The CDR3 is 14 residues long. In DNA form, the CDR3 reads TGTGCCAGCATCGAGAGGTACTTAAACACTGAAGCTTTCTTT. It is translated as CASIERYLNTEAFF.

The chain carries TRBV6-5 and TRBJ2-5; D is possibly TRBD2 (6 bases). V was shortened by 0 bases and J by 6 bases, with 20 bases between the two germline ends. Germline CDR1 and CDR2: MNHEY and SVGAGI. This CDR3 has 17 amino acids. The CDR3 region has the DNA TGTGCCAGCAGTTACTCCGGTTTGGGGGAGGAGGCTCAGACCCAGTACTTC. It yields the protein CASSYSGLGEEAQTQYF.

This clonotype appeared many times. The chain carries TRBV5-1 and TRBJ2-2; D uncertain. This CDR3 is built from 14 residues. V was shortened by 4 bases and J by 4 bases, with 11 bases between the two germline ends. Per germline, CDR1 SGHRS and CDR2 YFSETQ. CDR3 bases: TGCGCCAGCAGCGGTGACACCCTCACCGGGGAGCTGTTTTTT. Protein sequence: CASSGDTLTGELFF.

Details on this clonotype: At one boundary the junction diverges from the germline segment, which might be a read error. J is TRBJ1-3 and V is TRBV3-1; D is unresolved. The CDR3 sequence is 16 residues long. Germline CDR1 is LGHDT and CDR2 is YNNKEL (reference sequence). The CDR3 sequence: CASGHSYSRSGNTIYF. The CDR3 DNA is TGTGCCAGCGGCCATAGTTATTCACGCTCTGGAAACACCATATATTTT.

This clonotype has more than one count but fewer than ten. V usage is TRBV5-1 and J usage is TRBJ2-4; 7 bases match TRBD1. The V and J ends lost 0 bases and 8 bases, in that order; junction bases with no gene match: 5. The length of the CDR3 is 14 residues. Germline V gene sequence: CDR1 SGHRS, CDR2 YFSETQ. CDR3 DNA sequence: TGCGCCAGCAGCTTGGGCCAGGGGGTGCACATTCAGTACTTC. Translated, it gives CASSLGQGVHIQYF.

At least ten counts were recorded for this clonotype. The chain carries TRBV5-1 and TRBJ1-6; D ambiguous. Germline V CDR1 and CDR2: SGHRS, YFSETQ. V lost 2 bases to trimming and J lost 8 bases, with 8 bases between them. The CDR3 has 13 residues. The CDR3 spells CASSFLEDSPLHF. The CDR3 nucleotides read TGCGCCAGCAGCTTCCTTGAGGATTCACCCCTCCACTTT.

This clonotype has a handful of counts. The chain links TRBV20-1 to TRBJ2-7; no reliable D call. The CDR3 runs to 11 residues. The V end was cut by 6 bases, the J end by 0 bases, with 6 bases between. CDR1 is DFQATT, CDR2 SNEGSKA, per germline (reference sequence). CDR3 in DNA: TGCAGTGCCTGGTTCTCCTACGAGCAGTACTTC. Residues: CSAWFSYEQYF.

The genes are TRBV20-1 and TRBJ2-1; TRBD1 matches at 7 bases. V lost 6 bases and J lost 6; bases outside the gene matches: 14. The CDR3 covers 15 residues. Germline CDR1 DFQATT, CDR2 SNEGSKA (reference sequence). In nucleotides, the CDR3 is TGCAGTGCCCCAAGTCTGGGACAGAGGAGCAATGAGCAGTTCTTC. Translating it yields CSAPSLGQRSNEQFF.

This clonotype was recorded many times. The chain carries TRBV29-1 and TRBJ2-7; TRBD2 aligns across 14 bases. V dropped 5 bases and J dropped 4; count of bases not matched to a gene: 4. The CDR3 is made up of 14 amino acids. Germline loops: CDR1 SQVTM, CDR2 ANQGSEA. The chain's CDR3 is CSVSGLAGGYEQYF. CDR3 DNA sequence: TGCAGCGTTAGTGGACTAGCGGGAGGTTACGAGCAGTACTTC.

This clonotype was seen repeatedly, ten times or more. The rearrangement links TRBV20-1 to TRBJ2-7; 9 bases match TRBD1. V lost 3 bases to trimming and J lost 3 bases; unmatched junction nucleotides: 9. Germline V gene sequence: CDR1 DFQATT, CDR2 SNEGSKA (reference sequence). The CDR3 spans 15 residues. The CDR3 sequence is CSASLAPGQGYEQYF. In DNA form, the CDR3 reads TGCAGTGCTAGTTTAGCCCCGGGACAGGGCTACGAGCAGTACTTC.

This chain uses TRBV21-1 with TRBJ2-1; whether TRBD2, the table's D call, matches the DNA was not checked. TRBV21-1 is deemed a pseudogene. The CDR3 runs to 16 residues. The CDR3 loop reads CASSKERLAGGNEQFF. The CDR3 nucleotides read TGTGCCAGCAGCAAAGAAAGACTAGCGGGGGGCAATGAGCAGTTCTTC.

This chain links TRBV7-2 with TRBJ2-3; no reliable D call. This CDR3 spans 16 amino acids. CDR1 SGHTA and CDR2 FQGNSA come from the germline V gene. Trimming removed 5 bases from V and 2 bases from J, with 17 bases in between. CDR3 region: CASSPGRWQYTDTQYF. The CDR3 DNA is TGTGCCAGCAGCCCTGGCCGTTGGCAGTACACAGATACGCAGTATTTT. The full variable domain, with the rest looked up from reference TRBV7-2 and TRBJ2-3, is GAGVSQSPSNKVTEKGKDVELRCDPISGHTALYWYRQSLGQGLEFLIYFQGNSAPDKSGLPSDRFSAERTGGSVSTLTIQRTQQEDSAVYLCASSPGRWQYTDTQYFGPGTRLTVL.

This clonotype was counted many times. This chain's CDR3 is CASSIGLAGINEQFF. The CDR3 DNA is TGTGCCAGCAGCATCGGACTAGCGGGAATCAATGAGCAGTTCTTC. The chain recombines TRBV3-1 with TRBJ2-1, with 12 bases lining up with TRBD2. The CDR3 covers 15 residues. The V gene's germline CDR1 is LGHDT and CDR2 YNNKEL (reference sequence). V shed 5 bases, J shed 6 bases, and the junction held 5 bases outside the gene matches.